The T cell receptor (beta chain) described here comes from a study of shared T cell receptors in the human thymus. Germline V gene data show CDR1 as GTSNPN and CDR2 as SVGIG (reference sequence). V was shortened by 2 bases and J by 7 bases, with 15 bases between the two germline ends. The CDR3 is 14 residues long. The protocol was immunoSEQ multiplex PCR, while the TCRdb copy is restricted to in-frame clones and leaves out a portion. The sample holds 540,000 or so clones, 75% to 80% seen once. The sample was also reused in another study, on human thymus T cells. That work contributes: Related studies found that unrelated individuals share highly overlapping thymic repertoires.

The material sequenced was thymocytes. The rearrangement joins TRBV30 to TRBJ1-5; D is unresolved. This clonotype was sampled from a boy under two years old with a congenital heart defect. CDR3 nucleotides: TGTGCCTGGAGTCCCGGTGCCCGCAGGCAGCCCCAGCATTTT. Protein sequence: CAWSPGARRQPQHF.